Below, 14 T cell receptor beta chains from the same sample are listed, as sequenced in a study of blood T cell repertoires in COVID-19. Profiling relied on immunoSEQ multiplex PCR, and the TCRdb table lists in-frame clones only, not all of them. The table records more than 150,000 clones, 85% to 90% of them present only once. Sequencing was done on a sample of peripheral blood. The receptors originated from a woman younger than 30 who had recovered from COVID-19.

The V and J genes are TRBV14 and TRBJ2-1; 9 bases fit TRBD2. The CDR3 runs 15 residues. J was trimmed by 8 bases and V by 3 bases; bases with no gene match: 8. Germline-derived CDR1 and CDR2 are SGHDN and FVKESK. CDR3 amino acids: CASSQLRGGADEQFF. Written as DNA, the CDR3 is TGTGCCAGCAGCCAGCTCCGCGGGGGGGCCGATGAGCAGTTCTTC.

This clone was seen many times. The chain has TRBV7-8 and TRBJ1-5; 7 bases fit TRBD1. Germline V gene lookup returns CDR1 SGHVS and CDR2 FQNEAQ. V lost 2 bases and J lost 2; bases outside the gene matches: 3. This CDR3 spans 15 amino acids. CDR3 in amino acids: CASSLNTGGNQPQHF. CDR3 coding DNA: TGTGCCAGCAGCTTAAACACAGGGGGCAATCAGCCCCAGCATTTT.

V is TRBV30 and J is TRBJ1-1; D gene unclear. Between the trimmed V and J ends, which lost 1 base and 5 bases, there was a span of 14 bases. The CDR3 extends over 14 amino acids. Germline V gives CDR1 GTSNPN, CDR2 SVGIG (reference sequence). The CDR3 DNA sequence: TGTGCCTGGAGTGAGAACGGCGCAGGAACTGAAGCTTTCTTT. It codes for CAWSENGAGTEAFF.

The chain is built from TRBV28 and TRBJ1-2; D gene ambiguous. This CDR3 has 13 residues. CDR1 is MDHEN, CDR2 SYDVKM, per germline. Between the trimmed V and J ends, which lost 5 bases and 4 bases, there was a span of 11 bases. CDR3 protein: CASSQADSYGYTF. Here the CDR3 DNA reads TGTGCCAGCAGTCAAGCGGACTCCTATGGCTACACCTTC.

The chain couples TRBV5-5 to TRBJ1-2; 10 nucleotides line up with TRBD1. The CDR3 is 16 amino acids. Germline CDR1 is SGHKS and CDR2 is YYEKEE (reference sequence). After removal of 0 bases from V and 2 bases from J, the junction contained 4 bases not matched to a gene. CDR3 in DNA: TGTGCCAGCAGCTTGGCCGGGGGACAGGGGAACTATGGCTACACCTTC. The encoded protein is CASSLAGGQGNYGYTF.

The chain has TRBV15 and TRBJ1-3; D is perhaps TRBD1 (5 bases). This CDR3 has 16 residues. Germline-derived CDR1 and CDR2 are LNHNV and YYDKDF (reference sequence). Trimming left V 0 bases short and J 1 base short, with 10 bases between. CDR3 sequence: CATSRDREVSGNTIYF. The CDR3 nucleotides read TGTGCCACCAGCAGAGACAGGGAAGTATCTGGAAACACCATATATTTT.

The rearrangement links TRBV5-4 to TRBJ1-5; the D is unclear. V shed 3 bases and J shed 9 bases, with 10 bases lying between them. CDR1 SGHNT and CDR2 YYREEE come from the germline V gene (reference sequence). The CDR3 runs 12 residues. CDR3: CASSSLAGPQHF. The DNA of the CDR3 is TGTGCCAGCAGCTCCTTAGCTGGGCCCCAGCATTTT.

J is TRBJ2-3 and V is TRBV7-9, with 13 bases that match TRBD2. CDR1 and CDR2 (germline): SEHNR, FQNEAQ (reference sequence). J gave up 6 bases and V 5 bases, and 5 bases lay outside the gene matches. The CDR3 has 15 residues. The CDR3 here is CASSPPTSGGDTQYF. The CDR3 nucleotides are TGTGCCAGCAGCCCGCCGACTAGCGGGGGGGATACGCAGTATTTT.

This rearrangement joins TRBV7-2 to TRBJ1-3; D is unresolved. This CDR3 comprises 12 residues. V was pared by 5 bases and J by 7 bases, with 9 bases between. The V gene's germline CDR1 is SGHTA and CDR2 FQGNSA. CDR3 DNA: TGTGCCAGCAGCAAACAGCGGAACACCATATATTTT. This codes for CASSKQRNTIYF. The complete variable domain, with remaining parts taken from reference TRBV7-2 and TRBJ1-3, reads GAGVSQSPSNKVTEKGKDVELRCDPISGHTALYWYRQSLGQGLEFLIYFQGNSAPDKSGLPSDRFSAERTGGSVSTLTIQRTQQEDSAVYLCASSKQRNTIYFGEGSWLTVV.

V is TRBV18 and J is TRBJ1-2; 10 bases map to TRBD1. V was pared by 2 bases and J by 4 bases, with 7 bases of the junction left unmatched. CDR3 length: 16 amino acids. Germline V gene sequence: CDR1 KGHSH, CDR2 LQKENI. CDR3 nucleotides: TGTGCCAGCTCACCAGACTGGACAGGGGGGGTCTATGGCTACACCTTC. This sequence encodes CASSPDWTGGVYGYTF.

This clone has only a few counts. The chain has TRBV23-1 and TRBJ2-5; 10 bases map to TRBD1. TRBV23-1 is an ORF, with its function uncertain. The CDR3 is made up of 17 amino acids. Unmatched junction bases numbered 15, after V lost 4 bases and J lost 7 bases. The DNA of the CDR3 is TGCGCCAGCAGTCTCCCACCTGGTGGGGACAGGGGAGGGACCCAGTACTTC. As protein: CASSLPPGGDRGGTQYF.

This clone came up once. The genes are TRBV6-5 and TRBJ1-2; D unclear. Germline V gene lookup returns CDR1 MNHEY and CDR2 SVGAGI. Deletions cut 10 bases from V and 6 bases from J, with 15 bases between. This CDR3 region has 12 residues. This CDR3 is CATRRGFDGYTF. In DNA form, the CDR3 reads TGTGCCACCAGGCGCGGGTTTGATGGCTACACCTTC.

The chain carries TRBV4-3 and TRBJ2-4; 8 nucleotides line up with TRBD2. From germline, CDR1 is LGHNA and CDR2 YSLEER. V gave up 0 bases and J gave up 0 bases; unmatched junction bases: 4. CDR3 length: 17 amino acids. CDR3 DNA sequence: TGCGCCAGCAGCCAAGATCCAGCGGGGGCAGCCAAAAACATTCAGTACTTC. Protein product: CASSQDPAGAAKNIQYF.

The rearrangement joins TRBV5-1 to TRBJ2-2; D is perhaps TRBD1 (5 bases). V lost 2 bases and J 0 bases, leaving 11 bases between the germline ends. CDR1 and CDR2 from the germline V gene are SGHRS and YFSETQ. This CDR3 has 16 amino acids. The CDR3 region is CASSLPDTANTGELFF. The CDR3 region has the DNA TGCGCCAGCAGCTTACCGGACACTGCGAACACCGGGGAGCTGTTTTTT.